A selection of T cell receptor beta chains follows, all from one sample in a study of CD8 T cells in ankylosing spondylitis. TCRdb reanalysed the 5' RACE reads using MiXCR and keeps one entry per CDR3 protein. The sample holds about 23,000 distinct CDR3 sequences, around a sixth seen once. Sequencing was carried out using blood. The receptors come from a male donor with ankylosing spondylitis or in good health (not recorded which). Both conserved end residues are part of each CDR3. The order of the fields is CDR3 protein, CDR3 DNA, V gene, J gene, clone size, D gene. D genes are given only for firm matches. The size of a clone is reported for some rows only, either as once, few or many, or as a class for expanded clones.

CDR3 protein: CASSLGGLGNNEQFF; CDR3 DNA: TGTGCCAGCAGCTTAGGGGGGTTGGGGAACAATGAGCAGTTCTTC; V gene: TRBV11-2; J gene: TRBJ2-1; clone size: many; D gene: .
CDR3 protein: CASSLYPRGQFF; CDR3 DNA: TGTGCCAGCAGTTTATACCCCCGCGGGCAGTTCTTC; V gene: TRBV28; J gene: TRBJ2-1; clone size: many; D gene: .
CDR3 protein: CASSLSPGGNYNEQFF; CDR3 DNA: TGTGCCAGCAGTTTATCCCCGGGAGGGAACTACAATGAGCAGTTCTTC; V gene: TRBV27; J gene: TRBJ2-1; clone size: few; D gene: TRBD2
CDR3 protein: CASSLGRTGGSSSYEQYF; CDR3 DNA: TGCGCCAGCAGCTTGGGAAGGACAGGGGGATCTAGCTCCTACGAGCAGTACTTC; V gene: TRBV5-1; J gene: TRBJ2-7; clone size: many; D gene: TRBD1
CDR3 protein: CSFARGVNTGELFF; CDR3 DNA: TGCAGCTTCGCTCGGGGGGTGAACACCGGGGAGCTGTTTTTT; V gene: TRBV29-1; J gene: TRBJ2-2; clone size: many; D gene: TRBD2
CDR3 protein: CASSYQGLIGAETQYF; CDR3 DNA: TGTGCCAGCAGTTACCAGGGCCTTATTGGTGCGGAGACCCAGTACTTC; V gene: TRBV6-2/TRBV6-3; J gene: TRBJ2-5; clone size: .; D gene: .
CDR3 protein: CAGSADYATDTQYF; CDR3 DNA: TGTGCCGGCTCGGCCGACTATGCCACAGATACGCAGTATTTT; V gene: TRBV2; J gene: TRBJ2-3; clone size: many; D gene: .
CDR3 protein: CASSQFNSPLHF; CDR3 DNA: TGTGCCAGCAGCCAGTTCAATTCACCCCTCCACTTT; V gene: TRBV3-1; J gene: TRBJ1-6; clone size: .; D gene: .
CDR3 protein: CASSGLIKNIQYF; CDR3 DNA: TGTGCCAGCAGCGGTCTAATAAAAAACATTCAGTACTTC; V gene: TRBV7-9; J gene: TRBJ2-4; clone size: many; D gene: .
CDR3 protein: CSAADKWRSNTGELFF; CDR3 DNA: TGCAGTGCTGCCGACAAATGGCGTTCGAACACCGGGGAGCTGTTTTTT; V gene: TRBV20-1; J gene: TRBJ2-2; clone size: few; D gene: .
CDR3 protein: CAWNSGSSYNEQFF; CDR3 DNA: TGTGCCTGGAATAGCGGAAGCTCCTACAATGAGCAGTTCTTC; V gene: TRBV30; J gene: TRBJ2-1; clone size: .; D gene: .
CDR3 protein: CASSQSGTSGSTQYF; CDR3 DNA: TGCGCCAGCAGCCAATCCGGGACTAGCGGGAGTACCCAGTACTTC; V gene: TRBV4-3; J gene: TRBJ2-5; clone size: many; D gene: TRBD2
CDR3 protein: CASSLLGVLHNEQFF; CDR3 DNA: TGCGCCAGCAGCTTGTTGGGGGTTCTACACAATGAGCAGTTCTTC; V gene: TRBV5-1; J gene: TRBJ2-1; clone size: few; D gene: .
CDR3 protein: CASSFGSSYNEQFF; CDR3 DNA: TGTGCCAGCAGTTTCGGGAGTTCCTACAATGAGCAGTTCTTC; V gene: TRBV11-2; J gene: TRBJ2-1; clone size: .; D gene: .
CDR3 protein: CATSRDLGGVSTDTQYF; CDR3 DNA: TGTGCCACCAGCAGAGATCTGGGAGGGGTGAGCACAGATACGCAGTATTTT; V gene: TRBV15; J gene: TRBJ2-3; clone size: few; D gene: TRBD2
CDR3 protein: CASSSSRLAGSYEQYF; CDR3 DNA: TGTGCCAGCAGTTCCTCCAGACTAGCGGGCTCCTACGAGCAGTACTTC; V gene: TRBV28; J gene: TRBJ2-7; clone size: .; D gene: TRBD2
CDR3 protein: CASSLGQVTGELFF; CDR3 DNA: TGCGCCAGCAGCCTAGGACAGGTGACCGGGGAGCTGTTTTTT; V gene: TRBV5-1; J gene: TRBJ2-2; clone size: .; D gene: TRBD1
CDR3 protein: CAISESGTGVIYNEQFF; CDR3 DNA: TGTGCCATCAGTGAGTCCGGGACAGGGGTGATCTACAATGAGCAGTTCTTC; V gene: TRBV10-3; J gene: TRBJ2-1; clone size: medium-sized; D gene: TRBD1
CDR3 protein: CSVSGSYNEQFF; CDR3 DNA: TGCAGCGTTTCAGGTTCCTACAATGAGCAGTTCTTC; V gene: TRBV29-1; J gene: TRBJ2-1; clone size: many; D gene: .
CDR3 protein: CSATPHSDSPLHF; CDR3 DNA: TGCAGTGCTACTCCACACTCGGATTCACCCCTCCACTTT; V gene: TRBV20-1; J gene: TRBJ1-6; clone size: few; D gene: .
CDR3 protein: CASSLGPLIFTDTQYF; CDR3 DNA: TGTGCCAGCAGCTTAGGGCCTCTTATCTTCACAGATACGCAGTATTTT; V gene: TRBV7-2; J gene: TRBJ2-3; clone size: many; D gene: .
CDR3 protein: CASSLEGLAGESNEQFF; CDR3 DNA: TGCGCCAGCAGCTTGGAGGGACTAGCGGGAGAAAGCAATGAGCAGTTCTTC; V gene: TRBV5-1; J gene: TRBJ2-1; clone size: few; D gene: TRBD2
CDR3 protein: CASSSGLSPPGELFF; CDR3 DNA: TGTGCCAGCAGCTCCGGACTCTCCCCTCCCGGGGAGCTGTTTTTT; V gene: TRBV11-3; J gene: TRBJ2-2; clone size: many; D gene: .
CDR3 protein: CASSSGLASAGELFF; CDR3 DNA: TGTGCCAGCAGCTCAGGACTAGCTTCGGCCGGGGAGCTGTTTTTT; V gene: TRBV7-3; J gene: TRBJ2-2; clone size: many; D gene: TRBD2
CDR3 protein: CASSFTGASYEQYF; CDR3 DNA: TGTGCCAGCAGTTTCACAGGAGCGTCCTACGAGCAGTACTTC; V gene: TRBV27; J gene: TRBJ2-7; clone size: many; D gene: .
CDR3 protein: CASGTGGRDTQYF; CDR3 DNA: TGTGCCAGCGGGACAGGGGGCAGAGATACGCAGTATTTT; V gene: TRBV2; J gene: TRBJ2-3; clone size: few; D gene: TRBD1
CDR3 protein: CASSRLGEGGNIQYF; CDR3 DNA: TGTGCCAGCAGCCGTCTAGGGGAAGGCGGAAACATTCAGTACTTC; V gene: TRBV7-2; J gene: TRBJ2-4; clone size: many; D gene: .
CDR3 protein: CASSLKGFLGTQYF; CDR3 DNA: TGTGCCAGCAGCTTGAAGGGTTTTCTTGGGACCCAGTACTTC; V gene: TRBV7-2; J gene: TRBJ2-5; clone size: .; D gene: .
CDR3 protein: CASSLYPPPLRTEAFF; CDR3 DNA: TGTGCCAGCAGCTTATACCCGCCCCCCCTGAGAACTGAAGCTTTCTTT; V gene: TRBV7-2; J gene: TRBJ1-1; clone size: many; D gene: .
CDR3 protein: CASSVAASGRADTQYF; CDR3 DNA: TGTGCCAGCAGCGTAGCGGCTAGCGGGAGAGCAGATACGCAGTATTTT; V gene: TRBV9; J gene: TRBJ2-3; clone size: few; D gene: TRBD2
CDR3 protein: CASSGGGGTETQYF; CDR3 DNA: TGTGCCAGCAGTGGGGGTGGGGGGACGGAGACCCAGTACTTC; V gene: TRBV2; J gene: TRBJ2-5; clone size: .; D gene: .
CDR3 protein: CASSGPRTFSVLQNTEAFF; CDR3 DNA: TGTGCCAGCAGTGGCCCTAGGACGTTTTCGGTCCTACAGAACACTGAAGCTTTCTTT; V gene: TRBV28; J gene: TRBJ1-1; clone size: .; D gene: .
CDR3 protein: CSGTRKGGNEQFF; CDR3 DNA: TGCAGCGGTACGAGAAAAGGGGGGAATGAGCAGTTCTTC; V gene: TRBV29-1; J gene: TRBJ2-1; clone size: .; D gene: .
CDR3 protein: CASSLDRGRGQEDTQYF; CDR3 DNA: TGTGCCAGCAGCTTAGATCGGGGCAGGGGGCAGGAAGATACGCAGTATTTT; V gene: TRBV11-3; J gene: TRBJ2-3; clone size: .; D gene: TRBD1